The rows below give T cell receptor beta chains drawn from one sample of a study of OX40 agonist ivuxolimab in advanced cancers. Libraries were prepared by immunoSEQ multiplex PCR; TCRdb keeps only in-frame clonotypes and omits some of them. The sample yields over 45,000 clones, approximately 80% seen once. The sequenced sample was CD4+ or CD8+ T cells sorted from blood, obtained in a trial of the OX40 agonist ivuxolimab. The source of these receptors is an adult with an advanced solid tumor such as melanoma, head and neck, liver or kidney cancer. Each CDR3 is given with its conserved first and last residue. Fields, in order: clone size, J gene, D gene, V gene, CDR3 DNA, CDR3 protein. A D gene is named only where the DNA matches it firmly. Size is omitted from some rows. Given values are once, few, many or a class for expanded clones.

clone_size: .; j_call: TRBJ1-1; d_call: .; v_call: TRBV6-5; cdr3_nt: TGTGCCAGCAGACAACAGGGAGGGTACACTGAAGCTTTCTTT; cdr3_aa: CASRQQGGYTEAFF
clone_size: once; j_call: TRBJ2-5; d_call: .; v_call: TRBV11-2; cdr3_nt: TGTGCCAGCAGCTTCGGTGCGGCATTCCAAGAGACCCAGTACTTC; cdr3_aa: CASSFGAAFQETQYF
clone_size: .; j_call: TRBJ2-7; d_call: .; v_call: TRBV6-6; cdr3_nt: TGTGCCACCCGACAGAGTACCTACGAGCAGTACTTC; cdr3_aa: CATRQSTYEQYF
clone_size: few; j_call: TRBJ1-4; d_call: .; v_call: TRBV2; cdr3_nt: TGTGCCAGCAGTGAGTTAGGGGTTGCAACTAATGAAAAACTGTTTTTT; cdr3_aa: CASSELGVATNEKLFF
clone_size: .; j_call: TRBJ2-1; d_call: .; v_call: TRBV11-3; cdr3_nt: TGTGCCAGCACCCAGGGGGGAGCGGGCTACAATGAGCAGTTCTTC; cdr3_aa: CASTQGGAGYNEQFF
clone_size: .; j_call: TRBJ2-7; d_call: TRBD1; v_call: TRBV9; cdr3_nt: TGTGCCAGCAGCCCCCGGACAGGGAACCCCTACGAGCAGTACTTC; cdr3_aa: CASSPRTGNPYEQYF
clone_size: .; j_call: TRBJ1-2; d_call: .; v_call: TRBV6-1; cdr3_nt: TGTGCCAGCAGTGAAGGGTCGTCTAACTATGGCTACACCTTC; cdr3_aa: CASSEGSSNYGYTF
clone_size: .; j_call: TRBJ2-7; d_call: .; v_call: TRBV7-2; cdr3_nt: TGTGCCAGCAGCTCCCCAGAGAGGGTAGGCTACGAGCAGTACTTC; cdr3_aa: CASSSPERVGYEQYF
clone_size: .; j_call: TRBJ1-2; d_call: .; v_call: TRBV9; cdr3_nt: TGTGCCAGCAGCGAAGACAGCTATGGCTACACCTTC; cdr3_aa: CASSEDSYGYTF
clone_size: .; j_call: TRBJ2-1; d_call: TRBD2; v_call: TRBV28; cdr3_nt: TGTGCCAGCAGTAGGGCAGGGGGCGGACTAGCGGGAGGTAATGAGCAGTTCTTC; cdr3_aa: CASSRAGGGLAGGNEQFF
clone_size: .; j_call: TRBJ1-2; d_call: .; v_call: TRBV19; cdr3_nt: TGTGCCAGTAGTATTCGGACATATAACTATGGCTACACCTTC; cdr3_aa: CASSIRTYNYGYTF
clone_size: .; j_call: TRBJ2-1; d_call: .; v_call: TRBV11-1; cdr3_nt: TGTGCCAGCAGCTCCCCCGGGACTGGAATCCACAATGAGCAGTTCTTC; cdr3_aa: CASSSPGTGIHNEQFF
clone_size: once; j_call: TRBJ2-1; d_call: .; v_call: TRBV30; cdr3_nt: TGTGCCTGGCAAACCCACAATGAGCAGTTCTTC; cdr3_aa: CAWQTHNEQFF
clone_size: .; j_call: TRBJ1-2; d_call: .; v_call: TRBV27; cdr3_nt: TGTGCCAGCAGTCAGGATAACTATGGCTACACCTTC; cdr3_aa: CASSQDNYGYTF
clone_size: .; j_call: TRBJ2-3; d_call: TRBD2; v_call: TRBV23-1; cdr3_nt: TGCGCCAGCAGTCAAGGCGGGGGGGCGGCAGATACGCAGTATTTT; cdr3_aa: CASSQGGGAADTQYF
clone_size: .; j_call: TRBJ2-7; d_call: .; v_call: TRBV7-2; cdr3_nt: TGTGCCAGCAGCTTACCGGGAAGGGGCAGGAGCGAGCAGTACTTC; cdr3_aa: CASSLPGRGRSEQYF
clone_size: .; j_call: TRBJ1-2; d_call: TRBD1; v_call: TRBV5-1; cdr3_nt: TGCGCCAGCAGCTTGCAGACAGGGCAGATCTATGGCTACACCTTC; cdr3_aa: CASSLQTGQIYGYTF
clone_size: .; j_call: TRBJ2-7; d_call: .; v_call: TRBV7-2; cdr3_nt: TGTGCCAGCAGCTTAGCTCACGGCCACGAGCAGTACTTC; cdr3_aa: CASSLAHGHEQYF
clone_size: .; j_call: TRBJ1-3; d_call: .; v_call: TRBV5-6; cdr3_nt: TGTGCCAGCAGCTCTCTAACAGGCCCCTCTGGAAACACCATATATTTT; cdr3_aa: CASSSLTGPSGNTIYF
clone_size: .; j_call: TRBJ2-3; d_call: .; v_call: TRBV10-1; cdr3_nt: TGCGCCAGCAGTGGCTACAGGAACACAGATACGCAGTATTTT; cdr3_aa: CASSGYRNTDTQYF